This entry is about one T cell receptor (beta chain). This sample is drawn from a study of shared clonotypes between healthy human individuals. Original processing methods: Junction-only sequences produced by ImmunoSEQ had no quality scores, so filtering differed. Using immunoSEQ multiplex PCR, the repertoire was profiled, and TCRdb retains in-frame clones only, with some absent. The DNA gave D and trimming, while V, J and clone size come from that table. The sample records about 2.5 million clones, around 92% being singletons. Trimming took 7 bases from V and 6 from J; bases not matched to a gene: 6. CDR3 length equals 14 residues. Per germline, CDR1 MDHEN and CDR2 SYDVKM.

V gene TRBV28 combines with J gene TRBJ1-2; 12 bases line up with TRBD1. The origin of this receptor is a man aged 18 to 30 in good health. Some clones in this sample may be carry-over from other donors' samples. Sample: naive CD4+ T cells from PBMCs. Sample subset: CD45RA+ positively selected. This CDR3 reads CASTRDRGRHGYTF. For the CDR3, the DNA is TGTGCCAGCACCCGGGACAGGGGGCGACATGGCTACACCTTC.